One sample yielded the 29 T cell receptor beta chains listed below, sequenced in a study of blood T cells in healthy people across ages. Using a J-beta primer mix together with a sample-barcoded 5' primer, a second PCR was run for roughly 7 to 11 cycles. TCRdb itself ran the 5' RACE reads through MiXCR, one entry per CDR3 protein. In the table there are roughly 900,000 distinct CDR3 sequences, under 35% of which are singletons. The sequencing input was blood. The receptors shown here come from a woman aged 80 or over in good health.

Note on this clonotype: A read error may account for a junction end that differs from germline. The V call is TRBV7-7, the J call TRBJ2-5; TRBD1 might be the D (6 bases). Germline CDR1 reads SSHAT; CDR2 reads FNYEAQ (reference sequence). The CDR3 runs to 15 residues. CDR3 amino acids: CASSFSLGGKETQYF. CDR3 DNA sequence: TGTGCTAGCAGCTTCTCTTTAGGGGGTAAAGAGACCCAGTACTTC. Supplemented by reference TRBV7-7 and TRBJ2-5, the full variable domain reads GAGVSQSPRYKVTKRGQDVTLRCDPISSHATLYWYQQALGQGPEFLTYFNYEAQPDKSGLPSDRFSAERPEGSISTLTIQRTEQRDSAMYRCASSFSLGGKETQYFGPGTRLLVL.

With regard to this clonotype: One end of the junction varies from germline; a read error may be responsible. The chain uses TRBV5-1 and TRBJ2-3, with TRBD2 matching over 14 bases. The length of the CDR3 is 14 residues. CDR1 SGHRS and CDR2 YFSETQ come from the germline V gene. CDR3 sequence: CARRRTSGGYTQYF. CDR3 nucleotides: TGCGCCCGCAGACGGACTAGCGGGGGGTATACGCAGTATTTT.

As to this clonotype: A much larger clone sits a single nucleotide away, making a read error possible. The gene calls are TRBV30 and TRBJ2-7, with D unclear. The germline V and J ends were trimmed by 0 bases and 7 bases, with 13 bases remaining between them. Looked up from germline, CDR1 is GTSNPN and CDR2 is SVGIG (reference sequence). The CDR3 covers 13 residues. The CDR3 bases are TGTGCCTGGAGTGTACGGCCGTACAATGAGCAGTACTTC. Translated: CAWSVRPYNEQYF.

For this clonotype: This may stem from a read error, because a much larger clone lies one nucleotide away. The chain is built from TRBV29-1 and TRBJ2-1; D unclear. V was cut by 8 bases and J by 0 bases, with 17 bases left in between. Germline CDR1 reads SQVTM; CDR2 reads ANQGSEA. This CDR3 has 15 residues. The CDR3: CSSASSCRSYNEQFF. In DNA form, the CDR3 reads TGCAGCTCTGCTTCGAGTTGCCGCTCCTACAATGAGCAGTTCTTC.

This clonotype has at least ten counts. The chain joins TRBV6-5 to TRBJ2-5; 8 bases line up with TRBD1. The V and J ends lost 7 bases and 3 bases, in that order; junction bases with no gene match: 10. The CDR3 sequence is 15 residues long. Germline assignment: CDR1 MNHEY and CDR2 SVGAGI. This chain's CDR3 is CASKTRRGREETQYF. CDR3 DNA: TGTGCCAGCAAGACCCGCAGGGGGCGAGAAGAGACCCAGTACTTC.

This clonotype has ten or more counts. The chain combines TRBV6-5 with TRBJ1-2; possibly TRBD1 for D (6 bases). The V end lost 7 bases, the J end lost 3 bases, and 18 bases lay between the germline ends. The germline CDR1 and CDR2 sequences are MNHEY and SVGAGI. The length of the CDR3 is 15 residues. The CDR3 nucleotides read TGTGCCAGCACCAAAAGACCCCCAGGGGACTATGGCTACACCTTC. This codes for CASTKRPPGDYGYTF.

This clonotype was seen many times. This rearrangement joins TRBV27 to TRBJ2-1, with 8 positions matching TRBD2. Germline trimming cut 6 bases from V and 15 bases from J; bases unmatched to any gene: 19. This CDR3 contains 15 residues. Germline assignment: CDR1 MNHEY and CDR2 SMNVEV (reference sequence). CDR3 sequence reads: CASRGEGREGLGTFF. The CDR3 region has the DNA TGTGCCAGCAGGGGCGAGGGGCGCGAGGGACTAGGAACGTTCTTC.

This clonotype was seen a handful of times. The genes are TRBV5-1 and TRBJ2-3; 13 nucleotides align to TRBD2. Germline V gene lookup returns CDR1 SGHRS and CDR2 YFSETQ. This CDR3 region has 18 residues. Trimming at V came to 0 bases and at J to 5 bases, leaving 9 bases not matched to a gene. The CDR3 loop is CASSLDGLAGARGDTQYF. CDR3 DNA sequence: TGCGCCAGCAGCTTGGATGGACTAGCGGGGGCCCGGGGAGATACGCAGTATTTT.

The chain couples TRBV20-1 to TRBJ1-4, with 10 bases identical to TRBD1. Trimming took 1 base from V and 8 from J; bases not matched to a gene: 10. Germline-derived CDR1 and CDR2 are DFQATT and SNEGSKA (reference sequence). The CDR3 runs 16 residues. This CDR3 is CSARAGTGAFAEKLFF. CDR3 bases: TGCAGTGCTAGAGCAGGGACAGGGGCTTTCGCGGAAAAACTGTTTTTT.

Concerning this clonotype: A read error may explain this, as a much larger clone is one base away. The CDR3 protein is CASRNGGSNYGYTF. The CDR3 bases are TGTGCCAGCAGGAATGGAGGCTCGAACTATGGCTACACCTTC. The J gene is TRBJ1-2, the V gene TRBV6-6; unclear D gene. Germline values: CDR1 MNHNY, CDR2 SVGAGI (reference sequence). V shed 6 bases and J shed 2 bases, with 13 bases lying between them. This CDR3 has 14 residues.

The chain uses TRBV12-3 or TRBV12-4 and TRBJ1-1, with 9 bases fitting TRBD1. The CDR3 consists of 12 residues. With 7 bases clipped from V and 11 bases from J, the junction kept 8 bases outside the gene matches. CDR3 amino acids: CASKTGGHRAFF. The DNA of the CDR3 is TGTGCCAGCAAAACAGGGGGCCATAGGGCTTTCTTT.

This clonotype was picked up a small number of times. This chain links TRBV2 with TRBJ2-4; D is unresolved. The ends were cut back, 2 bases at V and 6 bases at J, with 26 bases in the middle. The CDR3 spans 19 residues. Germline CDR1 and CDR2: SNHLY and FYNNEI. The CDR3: CASSEHHFRAVRVGNIQYF. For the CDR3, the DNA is TGTGCCAGCAGTGAACATCATTTCCGAGCCGTCCGTGTTGGAAACATTCAGTACTTC.

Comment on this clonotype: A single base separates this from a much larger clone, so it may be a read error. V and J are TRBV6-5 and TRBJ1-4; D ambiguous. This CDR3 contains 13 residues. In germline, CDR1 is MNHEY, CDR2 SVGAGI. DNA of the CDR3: TGTGCCGGCAGTCCCACGGGTCTTGAAAAACTGTTTTTT. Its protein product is CAGSPTGLEKLFF.

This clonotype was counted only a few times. This CDR3 reads CSASPRGTSLNTEAFF. The CDR3 region has the DNA TGCAGTGCTAGCCCGCGGGGGACTAGTTTGAACACTGAAGCTTTCTTT. V usage is TRBV20-1 and J usage is TRBJ1-1; tentatively, D is TRBD1 (5 bases). CDR3 length: 16 amino acids. The germline gives CDR1 DFQATT, CDR2 SNEGSKA (reference sequence). Trimming stripped 3 bases from V and 0 bases from J, with 17 bases between.

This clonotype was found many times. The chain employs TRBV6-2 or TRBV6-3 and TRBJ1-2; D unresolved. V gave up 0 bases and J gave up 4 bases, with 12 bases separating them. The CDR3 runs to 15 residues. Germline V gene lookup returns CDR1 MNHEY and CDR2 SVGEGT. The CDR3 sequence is CASSYSNLRTYGYTF. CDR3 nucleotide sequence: TGTGCCAGCAGTTACTCGAATTTGAGGACCTATGGCTACACCTTC.

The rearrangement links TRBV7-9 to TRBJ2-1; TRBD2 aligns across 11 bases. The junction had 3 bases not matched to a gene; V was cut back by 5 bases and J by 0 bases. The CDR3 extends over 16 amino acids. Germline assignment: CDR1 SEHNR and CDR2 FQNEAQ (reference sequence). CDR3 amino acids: CASSPTSGSSYNEQFF. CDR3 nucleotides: TGTGCCAGCAGCCCCACTAGCGGGAGCTCCTACAATGAGCAGTTCTTC.

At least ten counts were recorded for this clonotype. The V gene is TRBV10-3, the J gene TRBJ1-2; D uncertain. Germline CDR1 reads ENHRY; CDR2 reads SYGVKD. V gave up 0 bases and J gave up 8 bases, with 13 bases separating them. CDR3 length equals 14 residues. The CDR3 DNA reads TGTGCCATCAGTGAGTCGATCGGCAAGCGGGGCTACACCTTC. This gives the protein CAISESIGKRGYTF.

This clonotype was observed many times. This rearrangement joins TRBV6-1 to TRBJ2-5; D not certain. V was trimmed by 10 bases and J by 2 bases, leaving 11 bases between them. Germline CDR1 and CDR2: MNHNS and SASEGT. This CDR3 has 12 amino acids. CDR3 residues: CATRPQQETQYF. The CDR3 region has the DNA TGTGCCACCCGGCCACAGCAAGAGACCCAGTACTTC.

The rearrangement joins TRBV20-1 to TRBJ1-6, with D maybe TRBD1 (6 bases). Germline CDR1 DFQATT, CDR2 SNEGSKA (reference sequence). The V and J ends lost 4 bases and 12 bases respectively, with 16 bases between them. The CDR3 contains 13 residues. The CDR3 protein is CSATTGTKEPLHF. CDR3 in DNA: TGCAGTGCTACAACAGGGACTAAGGAACCCCTCCACTTT.

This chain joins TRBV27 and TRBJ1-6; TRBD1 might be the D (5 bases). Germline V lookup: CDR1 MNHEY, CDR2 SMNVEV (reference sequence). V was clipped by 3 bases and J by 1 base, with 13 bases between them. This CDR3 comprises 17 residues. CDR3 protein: CASSLLWGESYNSPLHF. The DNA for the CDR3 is TGTGCCAGCAGTTTGTTATGGGGGGAATCCTATAATTCACCCCTCCACTTT.

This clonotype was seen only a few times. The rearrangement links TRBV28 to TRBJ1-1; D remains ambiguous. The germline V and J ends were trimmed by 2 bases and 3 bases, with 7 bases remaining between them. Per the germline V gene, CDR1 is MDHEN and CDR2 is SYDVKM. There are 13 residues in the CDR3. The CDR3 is CASSLSLDTEAFF. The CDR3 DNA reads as TGTGCCAGCAGTTTAAGTCTGGACACTGAAGCTTTCTTT.

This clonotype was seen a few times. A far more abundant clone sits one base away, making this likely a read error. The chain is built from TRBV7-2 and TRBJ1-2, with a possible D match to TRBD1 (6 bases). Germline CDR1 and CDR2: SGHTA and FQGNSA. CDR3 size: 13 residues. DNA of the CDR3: TGTGCCGGCAGCCCGGACAGAGACTATGGCTACACCTTC. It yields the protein CAGSPDRDYGYTF.

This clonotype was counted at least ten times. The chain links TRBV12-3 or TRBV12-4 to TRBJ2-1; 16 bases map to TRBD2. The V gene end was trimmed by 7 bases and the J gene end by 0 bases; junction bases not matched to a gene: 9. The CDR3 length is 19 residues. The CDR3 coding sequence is TGTGCCAGCACCCCGGGACTAGCGGGGGGGGTAAGCTCCTACAATGAGCAGTTCTTC. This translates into CASTPGLAGGVSSYNEQFF.

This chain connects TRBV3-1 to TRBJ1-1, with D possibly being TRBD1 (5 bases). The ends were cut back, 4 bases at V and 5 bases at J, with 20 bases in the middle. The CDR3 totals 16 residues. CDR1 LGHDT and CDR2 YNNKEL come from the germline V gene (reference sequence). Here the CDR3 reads CASSPLSGGGLTEAFF. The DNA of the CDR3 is TGTGCCAGCAGCCCCCTGTCGGGGGGGGGTTTAACTGAAGCTTTCTTT.

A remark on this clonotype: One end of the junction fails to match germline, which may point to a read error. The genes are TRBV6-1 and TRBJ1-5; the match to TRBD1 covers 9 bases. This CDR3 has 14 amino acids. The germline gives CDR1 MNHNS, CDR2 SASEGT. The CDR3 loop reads CASMGGQGNRPQHF. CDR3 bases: TGTGCCAGCATGGGGGGACAGGGAAATCGGCCCCAGCATTTT.

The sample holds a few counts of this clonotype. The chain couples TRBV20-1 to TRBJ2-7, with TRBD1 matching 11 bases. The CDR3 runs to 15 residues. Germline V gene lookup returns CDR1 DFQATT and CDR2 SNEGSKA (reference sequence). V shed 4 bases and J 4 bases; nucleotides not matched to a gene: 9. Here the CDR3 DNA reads TGCAGTGCTACGGCAGGGGACAGGGGGTGGTACGAGCAGTACTTC. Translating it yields CSATAGDRGWYEQYF.

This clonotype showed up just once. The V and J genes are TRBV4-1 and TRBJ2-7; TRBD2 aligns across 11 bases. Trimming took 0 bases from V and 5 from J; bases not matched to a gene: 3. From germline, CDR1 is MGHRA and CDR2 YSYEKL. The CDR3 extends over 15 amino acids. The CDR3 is CASSQETSGINEQYF. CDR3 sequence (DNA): TGCGCCAGCAGCCAAGAGACTAGCGGGATAAACGAGCAGTACTTC.

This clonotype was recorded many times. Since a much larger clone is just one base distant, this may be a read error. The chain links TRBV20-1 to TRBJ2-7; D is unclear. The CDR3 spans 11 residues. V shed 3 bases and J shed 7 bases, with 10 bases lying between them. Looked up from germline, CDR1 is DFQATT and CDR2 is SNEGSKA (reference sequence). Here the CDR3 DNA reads TGCAGTGCTAGGGCCCTAAATGAGCAGTACTTC. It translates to CSARALNEQYF.

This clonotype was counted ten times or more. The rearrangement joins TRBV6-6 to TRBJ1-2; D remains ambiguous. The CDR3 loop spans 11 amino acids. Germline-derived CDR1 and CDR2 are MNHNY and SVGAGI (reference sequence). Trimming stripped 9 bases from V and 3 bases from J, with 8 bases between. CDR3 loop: CASLRDYGYTF. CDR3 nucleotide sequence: TGTGCCAGTCTGAGGGACTATGGCTACACCTTC.